This note documents a single T cell receptor beta chain sequence. Some clones are missing from TCRdb's copy, which holds only in-frame ones; the method was immunoSEQ multiplex PCR. The table includes around 130,000 clones, around 97% detected once. The sample comes from a study of T cell changes during pregnancy in multiple sclerosis. Germline V gene data show CDR1 as MNHNY and CDR2 as SVGAGI (reference sequence). Trimming took 5 bases from V and 2 from J; bases not matched to a gene: 6. This CDR3 spans 15 amino acids. This TCR was recovered from a female donor with multiple sclerosis, enrolled in a pregnancy study. The chain links TRBV6-6 to TRBJ1-5, with 7 bases matching TRBD1. The sequencing here drew on peripheral blood, taken after pregnancy. In nucleotides, the CDR3 is TGTGCCAGCAGTCCACCCAGGGGGGGCAATCAGCCCCAGCATTTT. Its translation: CASSPPRGGNQPQHF.